This TCR beta chain comes out of a study of cytomegalovirus exposure and HLA in healthy donors (dated by TCRdb to about 2017). Some background on the complete study: An earlier analysis of roughly 500 of the donors reported under 300 Gb of sequence data and 117 million unique TCR beta sequences obtained from about 179 million T cells. Among around 400 genotyped donors of the cohort, an average of around 240,000 unique TCR beta nucleotide sequences was sequenced per donor, of which about 19% were non-productive. A later genetic analysis used genome-wide SNP genotypes for about 60% of the roughly 700 donors, treating that subset as a discovery cohort. In the later analysis, no new phenotypic data were used to find candidate immune exposures; instead, reliance was placed on TCR beta sequences and their occurrence across donors. HLA typing covered class I and class II loci at four-digit resolution. To decide whether each TCR beta V gene segment behaved as functional or pseudogenic, an earlier analysis of fewer than 750 of the donors relied on high-throughput TCR beta sequencing. High-throughput TCR immunosequencing, statistical association of individual TCRs with disease status, and machine learning were combined to predict cytomegalovirus infection status. A few DR-DQ haplotypes were treated as single units for association and clustering because of strong linkage in the cohort. Typing coverage differed by locus: A, B, C, DRB1 and DQB1 were typed in about 629-630 donors, DQA1 in 500 to 550, DPA1 in approximately 610, and DPB1 in 450 to 490. The aim of the study was to test whether cataloging public T cell receptors could identify signatures of past pathogen exposure. Every repertoire in the discovery cohort had been generated on one and the same sequencing platform. A later analysis re-examined previously published TCR beta repertoires from roughly 650 donors and added high-resolution HLA genotyping to investigate patterns of TCR occurrence. Besides the first cohort of 500 to 700 subjects, a separate validation cohort made up of over 100 different subjects was used. Roughly 300 gigabases of sequencing data and around 88 million unique TCR sequences made up an early release that covered approximately 700 HLA-typed donors. Donor age, sex, ethnicity and CMV serostatus were compiled together with the repertoire data. The study used immunosequencing to profile the T cell repertoires of about 670 subjects and linked those repertoires to cytomegalovirus serostatus. Of the approximately 400 genotyped donors, roughly 80% fell in the genetic ancestry cluster associated with self-reported Caucasian donors.

Taken from cysteine to phenylalanine, the CDR3 has 19 residues. Of the read, only the CDR3 DNA is kept; its 57 bases are in frame from base 1. V trim: 0 bases; J trim: 0 bases; unmatched bases: 11. Per the germline V gene, LGHNA is the CDR1 and YNFKEQ is the CDR2. Worth noting for this clone: The target of this receptor is not known. Base qualities are not recorded, but no much larger clone differs from it by a single base.

Results and caveats for the whole study, not just this receptor: A further reported finding was that TCR beta sequences accurately predicted the HLA-A and HLA-B alleles for most subjects in the first cohort. When HLA alleles, especially DR and DQ, strongly co-occurred, attributing TCR associations to individual alleles was difficult. This cohort had only TCR beta chains sequenced, and the lack of alpha or paired-chain data limited which features could be detected. In a later analysis, HLA-associated TCR beta chains were found to be more clonally expanded and to have lower generation probabilities than equally common non-associated chains. The classifier was reported to diagnose cytomegalovirus status with high specificity and sensitivity in both the original cohort and the validation cohort. While some public TCRs were present in many individuals, most TCR sequences turned up only very rarely across donors. In vitro tests confirmed that a few of the cytomegalovirus-associated TCR beta chains recognize cytomegalovirus antigens. An earlier analysis of approximately 540 of the donors showed that most TCR beta V segments appeared in productive rearrangements either about 87% or about 30% of the time, which broadly matched IMGT annotations. A cluster of highly shared sequence variants was judged likely to be a technical artifact of the sequencing pipeline. Some IMGT-functional V segments, including TRBV6-2 and TRBV6-3, could not be told apart with the 87-base-pair reads, so those segments were excluded. A later analysis associated 16,951 TCR beta sequences with specific HLA alleles at a false discovery rate of 0.05. A later analysis reported that several top co-occurrence clusters appeared linked to parvovirus B19, influenza, CMV and Epstein-Barr virus. According to a later analysis, most CMV-associated TCR beta chains appeared to be HLA-restricted, and the HLA associations seemed to be driven largely by CMV exposure. Compared with the approximately 710-donor mean, donors in an Asian-associated ancestry cluster had fewer N-insertions in productive TCRs, according to a later genetic analysis. In a later analysis, TCR association rates were found to vary across HLA loci, with the most associated TCRs seen for DRB1 alleles and the fewest for HLA-C alleles. Because HLA typing was unavailable for some donors at each locus, only the typed subset was used in association tests. According to the authors, the approach could potentially be generalized to other disease states and immunological phenotypes. The presence/absence analyses assumed that sequencing depth was roughly uniform across donors, and that assumption may not be true. A total of 150 to 200 TCR beta chains were listed by the study as associated with cytomegalovirus. CMV serostatus was the only immune exposure information available for the cohort. About 17 rarely observed V segments, including chromosome 9 orphons, were excluded from the earlier analysis of about 610 of the donors because counts were too low. In a later genetic analysis, a missense DCLRE1C variant was associated with V-gene and J-gene trimming of TCR beta chains, and the association was replicated in an independent cohort. Correlated functional status among segregating V segments might reflect linkage disequilibrium, but an unknown experimental factor could not be ruled out.

The protocol used for the library was the immunoSEQ multiplex PCR assay. A mixture of 60 forward primers for TCR Vbeta segments and 13 reverse primers for TCR Jbeta segments was used in the multiplex PCR. A multiplex PCR assay on genomic DNA amplified the CDR3 region of rearranged TCR beta genes. Amplified TCR beta libraries were sequenced as 87-base-pair reads on the Illumina HiSeq System. For the original study's pipeline: A later analysis counted approximately 84 million unique TCR beta chains across the 666 repertoires, and some 11 million of these chains were shared by at least two donors. Raw reads were error-corrected and collapsed into unique sequences with a nearest-neighbor algorithm that merged closely related sequences to remove PCR and sequencing errors. V, D and J gene segments were assigned by aligning CDR3 sequences to IMGT reference sequences. Each retained sequence needed at least a six-nucleotide match to both a V gene segment and a J gene segment. Rearrangements were called productive when the CDR3 lacked stop codons and stayed in frame with V and J; all others were non-productive. Following IMGT convention, CDR3 was defined as the stretch from the second conserved V-encoded cysteine to the conserved J-encoded phenylalanine. The earlier analysis of about 590 of the donors excluded sequences that lacked an unambiguous match to a single V gene segment. In an earlier analysis of 587 of the donors, a V segment was called functional when productive rearrangements were above 56.7%, and segregating when the standard deviation between donors exceeded 5%. A statistical classification framework was developed to diagnose cytomegalovirus status using the catalog of TCR beta chain sequences. In a later analysis, V and J genes were assigned by comparing TCR nucleotide sequences against IMGT/GENE-DB human TR gene sequences. Using the TCRdist pipeline, a later analysis assigned CDR3 sequences along with most-parsimonious VDJ recombination scenarios. A later analysis defined each TCR beta chain by its CDR3 amino acid sequence plus V-gene family, and excluded reads lacking a unique V-gene family. A later analysis removed 600 or so highly shared, low-generation-probability nucleotide sequences to deal with suspected cross-contamination and a sequencing artifact. In a later analysis, a clonal expansion index was calculated for each public chain from normalized within-repertoire ranks of inferred template counts. Generation probabilities in a later analysis came from a VDJ recombination model fitted to out-of-frame rearrangements, and those results were checked against IGoR. In a later analysis, hypergeometric tests were used to score TCR-TCR, TCR-HLA and TCR-CMV co-occurrence, with a repertoire-size bias correction applied to TCR pairs. To estimate false discovery rates, a later analysis permuted the HLA or CMV assignments 20 times. In a later analysis, co-occurring TCRs were grouped using DBSCAN, with TCRdist sequence similarity added in when clustering inside HLA-allele-positive subsets. For co-occurrence clustering, repertoires with fewer than 30,000 or more than 120,000 public chains were excluded, along with roughly 5 repertoires with anomalous nucleotide sharing. TCRdb carries this immuneACCESS record with in-frame sequences only. Its versions omit some clonotypes, under half of them owing to an unresolved V gene in the studies checked, with the rest unexplained. That table is the source of V, J and clone size, and D and trimming were worked out from the DNA. For this sample the table gives around 200,000 clones, of which around four fifths were detected only once. The ten largest clones represent roughly 2.6% of the sample.

In total, over 600 healthy bone marrow donors made up the cohort. At the time of sampling, all cohort members were nominally healthy, though unrecorded immune exposures were likely present. The donor was CMV seropositive and belonged to the group of about 290 seropositive cohort members. Every donor gave a peripheral blood sample, and the peripheral blood mononuclear cells from that sample were used for TCR beta sequencing. Genomic DNA extraction from the blood cell samples was performed with the Qiagen DNeasy Blood Extraction Kit. The chain links TRBV4-2 with TRBJ1-3; TRBD1 aligns with 7 central bases. Material for sequencing was PBMCs. The clonotype was recovered from a woman aged 55-69 years in good health and CMV-seropositive. The CDR3: CASSQEGTVHLISGNTIYF. The DNA sequence is given as TGTGCCAGCAGCCAAGAGGGGACAGTTCATCTTATCTCTGGAAACACCATATATTTT.